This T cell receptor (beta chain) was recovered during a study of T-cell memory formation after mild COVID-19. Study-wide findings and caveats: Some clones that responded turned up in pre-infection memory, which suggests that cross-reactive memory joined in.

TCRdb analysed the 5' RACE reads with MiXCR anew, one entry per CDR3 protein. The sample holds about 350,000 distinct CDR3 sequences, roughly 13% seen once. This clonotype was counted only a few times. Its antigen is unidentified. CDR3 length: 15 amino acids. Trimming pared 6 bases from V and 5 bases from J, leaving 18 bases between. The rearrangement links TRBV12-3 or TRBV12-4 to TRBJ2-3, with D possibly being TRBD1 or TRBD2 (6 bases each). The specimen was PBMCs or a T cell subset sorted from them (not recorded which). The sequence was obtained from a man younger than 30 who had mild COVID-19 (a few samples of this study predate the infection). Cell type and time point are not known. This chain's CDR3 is CASSLRGVEGDTQYF. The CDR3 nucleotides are TGTGCCAGCAGCTTAAGGGGGGTTGAGGGAGATACGCAGTATTTT.